The next 17 T cell receptor beta chains were all read from a single sample in a study of OX40 agonist ivuxolimab in advanced cancers. Repertoires were generated with immunoSEQ multiplex PCR, while TCRdb's copy carries only in-frame clones and drops some. The sample consists of roughly 100,000 clones, around 96% of them appearing once. The starting material was CD4+ or CD8+ T cells sorted from blood, obtained in a trial of the OX40 agonist ivuxolimab. These receptors were collected from an adult with an advanced solid tumor such as melanoma, head and neck, liver or kidney cancer.

The gene calls are TRBV15 and TRBJ1-4; TRBD1 might be the D (5 bases). Deletions cut 0 bases from V and 7 bases from J, with 9 bases between. The CDR3 runs to 14 residues. Germline CDR1 reads LNHNV; CDR2 reads YYDKDF (reference sequence). DNA of the CDR3: TGTGCCACCAGCAGAGATTCAGGGAGTGAAAAACTGTTTTTT. It yields the protein CATSRDSGSEKLFF.

This clone was found once. The chain employs TRBV5-1 and TRBJ2-7, with D perhaps matching TRBD1 (6 bases). The CDR3 runs 16 residues. V was shortened by 4 bases and J by 2 bases, with 19 bases between the two germline ends. CDR1 SGHRS and CDR2 YFSETQ come from the germline V gene. The CDR3 DNA follows: TGCGCCAGCAGCGTAGAACAGGGATTGGAAGCCTACGAGCAGTACTTC. It specifies CASSVEQGLEAYEQYF. Combining the CDR3 with reference TRBV5-1 and TRBJ2-7 gives the whole variable domain KAGVTQTPRYLIKTRGQQVTLSCSPISGHRSVSWYQQTPGQGLQFLFEYFSETQRNKGNFPGRFSGRQFSNSRSEMNVSTLELGDSALYLCASSVEQGLEAYEQYFGPGTRLTVT.

This rearrangement joins TRBV7-9 to TRBJ2-7; no reliable D call. Germline CDR1 and CDR2: SEHNR and FQNEAQ (reference sequence). With 1 base removed from V and 0 bases from J, the gap between germline ends came to 7 bases. The CDR3 has 14 amino acids. This chain's CDR3 is CASSLETSSYEQYF. DNA of the CDR3: TGTGCCAGCAGCTTAGAGACTTCCTCCTACGAGCAGTACTTC.

The rearrangement joins TRBV27 to TRBJ2-2; 7 nucleotides match TRBD2. With V trimmed by 3 bases and J by 5 bases, 9 bases remained unmatched. The CDR3 has 16 residues. Germline V gives CDR1 MNHEY, CDR2 SMNVEV (reference sequence). The CDR3 nucleotides are TGTGCCAGCAGTTTGAATCCGGGGGGAGGTACCGGGGAGCTGTTTTTT. Its protein is CASSLNPGGGTGELFF.

The J gene is TRBJ2-3, the V gene TRBV7-9; the D is unclear. The germline V gene encodes CDR1 SEHNR and CDR2 FQNEAQ (reference sequence). The V and J ends lost 4 bases and 7 bases respectively, with 9 bases between them. The CDR3 is 12 amino acids. The CDR3 DNA follows: TGTGCCAGCAGCTCGGACCTTCATACGCAGTATTTT. Residues: CASSSDLHTQYF.

The chain has TRBV4-1 and TRBJ2-2, with 8 bases lining up with TRBD2. CDR3 size: 16 residues. Germline-derived CDR1 and CDR2 are MGHRA and YSYEKL. The ends lost 3 bases at V and 0 bases at J; junction bases unmatched: 3. CDR3 in DNA: TGCGCCAGCAGCCACCAACTAGCGGCGAACACCGGGGAGCTGTTTTTT. Translated: CASSHQLAANTGELFF.

The chain recombines TRBV6-6 with TRBJ2-5, with a possible D match to TRBD1 (5 bases). The CDR3 has 15 residues. Germline CDR1 and CDR2: MNHNY and SVGAGI (reference sequence). The germline V and J ends were trimmed by 0 bases and 1 base, with 9 bases remaining between them. CDR3 bases: TGTGCCAGCAGTTACTCGACTCAGGGCCAAGAGACCCAGTACTTC. It is translated as CASSYSTQGQETQYF.

A few counts support this clone. The chain combines TRBV19 with TRBJ2-7, with 10 bases identical to TRBD1. V lost 8 bases and J lost 5; bases outside the gene matches: 6. The CDR3 totals 13 residues. Per the germline V gene, CDR1 is LNHDA and CDR2 is SQIVND (reference sequence). The DNA of the CDR3 is TGTGCCAGTGAGGGACAGGGGAGCCACGAGCAGTACTTC. Its translation is CASEGQGSHEQYF.

This chain uses TRBV30 with TRBJ1-4; TRBD1 matches at 8 bases. CDR1 and CDR2 from the germline V gene are GTSNPN and SVGIG (reference sequence). Trimming removed 7 bases from V and 4 bases from J; junction bases left unmatched: 14. This CDR3 region has 16 residues. The CDR3 coding sequence is TGTGCCTTTTGTCAGGGGGCCGAGATATATAATGAAAAACTGTTTTTT. It is translated as CAFCQGAEIYNEKLFF.

The rearrangement links TRBV7-9 to TRBJ1-2, with D maybe TRBD1 (6 bases). This CDR3 contains 16 residues. Germline loops: CDR1 SEHNR, CDR2 FQNEAQ (reference sequence). Trimming took 1 base from V and 3 from J, leaving 15 bases between them. The CDR3 nucleotides are TGTGCCAGCAGCTTAGAGGGGGGCAGTCTTTACTATGGCTACACCTTC. It translates to CASSLEGGSLYYGYTF. The whole variable domain, remainder taken from reference TRBV7-9 and TRBJ1-2, is DTGVSQNPRHKITKRGQNVTFRCDPISEHNRLYWYRQTLGQGPEFLTYFQNEAQLEKSRLLSDRFSAERPKGSFSTLEIQRTEQGDSAMYLCASSLEGGSLYYGYTFGSGTRLTVV.

The chain has TRBV4-3 and TRBJ2-3; tentatively, D is TRBD2 (5 bases). Germline CDR1 and CDR2: LGHNA and YSLEER. CDR3 length: 16 residues. V was cut by 0 bases and J by 4 bases, with 14 bases left in between. The CDR3 sequence: CASSQDRSSKADTQYF. For the CDR3, the DNA is TGCGCCAGCAGCCAAGATAGATCTAGCAAAGCAGATACGCAGTATTTT.

The V and J genes are TRBV4-1 and TRBJ2-7; D is uncertain. Germline V CDR1 and CDR2: MGHRA, YSYEKL. The CDR3 runs 13 residues. Between the trimmed V and J ends, which lost 4 bases and 0 bases, there was a span of 7 bases. CDR3 in amino acids: CASSLSPSYEQYF. The CDR3 coding sequence is TGCGCCAGCAGCCTTTCCCCCTCCTACGAGCAGTACTTC.

The rearrangement joins TRBV28 to TRBJ2-1; D unresolved. Germline CDR1 reads MDHEN; CDR2 reads SYDVKM. V gave up 4 bases and J gave up 8 bases, with 12 bases separating them. The CDR3 runs 13 residues. The CDR3 DNA follows: TGTGCCAGCAGTTCGCCCCTTATGTATGAGCAGTTCTTC. As protein: CASSSPLMYEQFF.

The chain links TRBV28 to TRBJ2-7, with no clear D. The CDR3 contains 13 residues. Trimming shortened V by 6 bases and J by 0 bases, and 9 bases separated the two germline ends. Germline values: CDR1 MDHEN, CDR2 SYDVKM. CDR3 nucleotide sequence: TGTGCCAGCAGCTTCCCTGCCTCCTACGAGCAGTACTTC. It codes for CASSFPASYEQYF.

The J gene is TRBJ1-1, the V gene TRBV28, with a possible D match to TRBD1 (5 bases). CDR1 and CDR2 (germline): MDHEN, SYDVKM. This CDR3 contains 13 residues. V lost 3 bases to trimming and J lost 5 bases, with 10 bases between them. CDR3: CASSFPGTTEAFF. For the CDR3, the DNA is TGTGCCAGCAGTTTTCCCGGGACGACTGAAGCTTTCTTT. Together with reference TRBV28 and TRBJ1-1, the CDR3 gives the full variable domain: DVKVTQSSRYLVKRTGEKVFLECVQDMDHENMFWYRQDPGLGLRLIYFSYDVKMKEKGDIPEGYSVSREKKERFSLILESASTNQTSMYLCASSFPGTTEAFFGQGTRLTVV.

The J gene is TRBJ2-3, the V gene TRBV4-3; possibly TRBD1 for D (5 bases). The CDR3 sequence is 19 residues long. Germline assignment: CDR1 LGHNA and CDR2 YSLEER. Trimming shortened V by 2 bases and J by 0 bases, and 21 bases separated the two germline ends. The CDR3 DNA follows: TGCGCCAGCAGCCAAAGTTACGTGAATAGGGGTAGTAGCACAGATACGCAGTATTTT. It yields the protein CASSQSYVNRGSSTDTQYF.

The chain joins TRBV5-4 to TRBJ2-5; D unclear. The V end lost 4 bases, the J end lost 1 base, and 2 bases lay between the germline ends. CDR3 size: 11 residues. Germline-derived CDR1 and CDR2 are SGHNT and YYREEE (reference sequence). The CDR3 sequence is CASSIQETQYF. The CDR3 DNA follows: TGTGCCAGCAGCATCCAAGAGACCCAGTACTTC.